This paragraph covers one T cell receptor beta chain sequence. The target antigen is unknown. Measured with immunoSEQ multiplex PCR; TCRdb has only the in-frame clones, and not every one. The sample lists about 94,000 clones; nearly 90% were seen once. The data are from a study of a mutant IDH1 vaccine in newly diagnosed glioma. Study in general: Week 47 marked visit V13, whereas week 35 marked visit V12.

Indicated time point: week 47, end of study. Vaccination used 300 ug of mutant IDH1 20-mer peptide per dose, with topical imiquimod. Eight vaccine doses were administered to patients at weeks 1, 3, 5, 7, 11, 15, 19 and 23. V lost 5 bases, J lost 0 bases, and 14 bases lay in between. Germline V lookup: CDR1 MNHEY, CDR2 SMNVEV (reference sequence). The CDR3 loop spans 16 amino acids. This sequence was found in a woman in her 50s with glioma. This sample comprised PBMCs, obtained from a glioma patient whose treatment included an IDH1 peptide vaccine. The J gene is TRBJ2-1, the V gene TRBV27; D possibly corresponds to TRBD2 (5 bases). The CDR3 nucleotides are TGTGCCAGCAGTCCGTCAACTAGATTCTCCTACAATGAGCAGTTCTTC. This encodes CASSPSTRFSYNEQFF.